The present TCR beta chain was sequenced within a study of chemoradiotherapy in HPV16-positive cancers. Produced via immunoSEQ multiplex PCR; TCRdb's table is partial and in-frame only. Among around 68,000 clones listed, 88% were seen once. This CDR3 has 13 amino acids. Trimming cost V 6 bases and J 6 bases; bases outside gene matches: 7. The germline gives CDR1 MNHEY, CDR2 SMNVEV (reference sequence). The receptor was derived from a human donor with HPV-associated anogenital cancer. The source material was blood, sampled from a patient who underwent chemoradiotherapy. This chain joins TRBV27 and TRBJ1-1; 7 nucleotides agree with TRBD1. In nucleotides, the CDR3 is TGTGCCAGCAGGGGTGGGACAGCATCTGAAGCTTTCTTT. As protein: CASRGGTASEAFF.